The rows below give T cell receptor beta chains drawn from one sample of a study of control samples from healthy donors and cancer patients. Sequencing used immunoSEQ multiplex PCR; TCRdb keeps in-frame clones, though not all of them. The sample lists roughly 98,000 clones, roughly 82% seen once, with roughly 9.8% in the top ten. The sample was blood. These receptor sequences come from a woman aged 55-69 years in good health. CDR3s include the opening cysteine and the closing phenylalanine or tryptophan. The order of the fields is D gene, clone size, J gene, V gene, CDR3 DNA, CDR3 protein. A D gene is named only where the DNA matches it firmly. Rows give clone size only sometimes, using once, few, many, or a class for an expanded clone.

D gene: -
clone size: -
J gene: TRBJ2-5
V gene: TRBV7-2
CDR3 DNA: TGTGCCAGCAGCACCCGGACAGAAGAGACCCAGTACTTC
CDR3 protein: CASSTRTEETQYF

D gene: -
clone size: -
J gene: TRBJ2-1
V gene: TRBV6-5
CDR3 DNA: TGTGCCAGCAGTTATTTGGCAGGGCAGAATGAGCAGTTCTTC
CDR3 protein: CASSYLAGQNEQFF

D gene: TRBD1
clone size: -
J gene: TRBJ2-7
V gene: TRBV5-1
CDR3 DNA: TGCGCCAGCAGCTTGAGGTACTCCTCAGGACAGGGAGCCTACGAGCAGTACTTC
CDR3 protein: CASSLRYSSGQGAYEQYF

D gene: TRBD1
clone size: -
J gene: TRBJ1-2
V gene: TRBV4-3
CDR3 DNA: TGCGCCAGCAGCCAAGAAGGGGGCGGCGATGGCTACACCTTC
CDR3 protein: CASSQEGGGDGYTF

D gene: -
clone size: -
J gene: TRBJ2-2
V gene: TRBV19
CDR3 DNA: TGTGCCAGTAGTAAACAGGGTAACACCGGGGAGCTGTTTTTT
CDR3 protein: CASSKQGNTGELFF

D gene: -
clone size: -
J gene: TRBJ2-4
V gene: TRBV15
CDR3 DNA: TGTGCCACCAGCAGATACGGACAGCCCAAAAACATTCAGTACTTC
CDR3 protein: CATSRYGQPKNIQYF

D gene: TRBD1
clone size: medium-sized
J gene: TRBJ2-7
V gene: TRBV28
CDR3 DNA: TGTGCCAGCAGTTCACAGGGGACCGAGCAGTACTTC
CDR3 protein: CASSSQGTEQYF

D gene: -
clone size: once
J gene: TRBJ1-4
V gene: TRBV18
CDR3 DNA: TGTGCCAGCTCACGGACGGGGGCACCTAATGAAAAACTGTTTTTT
CDR3 protein: CASSRTGAPNEKLFF

D gene: -
clone size: -
J gene: TRBJ2-2
V gene: TRBV15
CDR3 DNA: TGTGCCACCAGCAGAGATGGGAATGGGAGGGAGCTGTTTTTT
CDR3 protein: CATSRDGNGRELFF

D gene: TRBD1
clone size: -
J gene: TRBJ2-7
V gene: TRBV11-2
CDR3 DNA: TGTGCCAGCAGCTTAAGGGCCCGGGACAGGGACGAGCAGGAGTACTTC
CDR3 protein: CASSLRARDRDEQEYF

D gene: -
clone size: -
J gene: TRBJ2-7
V gene: TRBV5-4
CDR3 DNA: TGTGCCAGCAGCTCAGGAGATCGACCCTACGAGCAGTACTTC
CDR3 protein: CASSSGDRPYEQYF

D gene: -
clone size: few
J gene: TRBJ1-2
V gene: TRBV12-3/TRBV12-4
CDR3 DNA: TGTGCCAGCAGCCCTGTGGGTGGCTATGGCTACACCTTC
CDR3 protein: CASSPVGGYGYTF

D gene: -
clone size: -
J gene: TRBJ2-5
V gene: TRBV20-1
CDR3 DNA: TGCAGTGTGAGTGATAGAGAGACCCAGTACTTC
CDR3 protein: CSVSDRETQYF

D gene: -
clone size: -
J gene: TRBJ1-1
V gene: TRBV5-6
CDR3 DNA: TGTGCCAGCAGCTCCCTCTCATTTGAAGCTTTCTTT
CDR3 protein: CASSSLSFEAFF

D gene: -
clone size: -
J gene: TRBJ2-1
V gene: TRBV7-9
CDR3 DNA: TGTGCCAGCAGCTTCGGCCCCCCCTGGGAGCACAATGAGCAGTTCTTC
CDR3 protein: CASSFGPPWEHNEQFF

D gene: -
clone size: -
J gene: TRBJ2-7
V gene: TRBV6-5
CDR3 DNA: TGTGCCAGCACATACGGGGCGTACGAGCAGTACTTC
CDR3 protein: CASTYGAYEQYF

D gene: -
clone size: -
J gene: TRBJ1-1
V gene: TRBV2
CDR3 DNA: TGTGCCAGCAGTGACCCCCCGCTCACTGAAGCTTTCTTT
CDR3 protein: CASSDPPLTEAFF

D gene: -
clone size: -
J gene: TRBJ1-5
V gene: TRBV4-1
CDR3 DNA: TGCGCCAGCAGCCAAGATCCACCGCAAGAGGTTAATCAGCCCCAGCATTTT
CDR3 protein: CASSQDPPQEVNQPQHF

D gene: TRBD1
clone size: -
J gene: TRBJ1-6
V gene: TRBV7-2
CDR3 DNA: TGTGCCAGCAGCTTATCGTCCGGGACAGGGCTTTCACCCCTCCACTTT
CDR3 protein: CASSLSSGTGLSPLHF